The text below deals with one TCR beta chain. Its specific antigen is unknown. The input lacks base qualities; no much larger clone sits a single base away. Libraries came from the immunoSEQ multiplex PCR assay. For the multiplex PCR, a mixture combining 60 forward primers for TCR Vbeta segments and 13 reverse primers for TCR Jbeta segments was used. A multiplex PCR assay on genomic DNA amplified the CDR3 region of rearranged TCR beta genes. The amplified TCR beta libraries were sequenced on the Illumina HiSeq System as 87-base-pair reads. The paper's data handling went like this. A later analysis counted about 80 million unique TCR beta chains across the 550 to 750 repertoires, and 9 million to 14 million of these chains were shared by at least two donors. To remove PCR and sequencing errors, raw reads were error-corrected and collapsed into unique sequences using a nearest-neighbor algorithm that merged closely related sequences. Alignment of CDR3 sequences to IMGT reference sequences was used to assign V, D and J gene segments. For a sequence to be retained, a match of at least six nucleotides to both a V gene segment and a J gene segment was required. A rearrangement counted as productive if the CDR3 had no stop codons and remained in frame with V and J, and every other rearrangement counted as non-productive. Following IMGT convention, CDR3 was defined as the stretch from the second conserved V-encoded cysteine up to the conserved J-encoded phenylalanine. In an earlier analysis of around 600 of the donors, sequences lacking an unambiguous match to a single V gene segment were excluded. In an earlier analysis of about 590 of the donors, a V segment was called functional when productive rearrangements were above 56.7%, and segregating when the standard deviation between donors exceeded 5%. A statistical classification framework was built for diagnosing cytomegalovirus status from the catalog of TCR beta chain sequences. In a later analysis, V and J genes were assigned by comparing TCR nucleotide sequences against IMGT/GENE-DB human TR gene sequences. A later analysis assigned CDR3 sequences and most-parsimonious VDJ recombination scenarios with the TCRdist pipeline. In a later analysis, every TCR beta chain was defined by the combination of its CDR3 amino acid sequence and its V-gene family, and reads without a unique V-gene family were dropped. In a later analysis, around 650 highly shared, low-generation-probability nucleotide sequences were removed to address suspected cross-contamination and a sequencing artifact. In a later analysis, a clonal expansion index for each public chain was calculated from normalized within-repertoire ranks of inferred template counts. A later analysis computed generation probabilities with a VDJ recombination model fitted to out-of-frame rearrangements, and checked the results against IGoR. In a later analysis, hypergeometric tests were used to score TCR-TCR, TCR-HLA and TCR-CMV co-occurrence, with a repertoire-size bias correction applied to TCR pairs. To estimate false discovery rates, a later analysis permuted the HLA or CMV assignments 20 times. In a later analysis, co-occurring TCRs were grouped using DBSCAN, and TCRdist sequence similarity was added for clustering within HLA-allele-positive subsets. For co-occurrence clustering, repertoires with fewer than 30,000 or more than 120,000 public chains were excluded, along with about five repertoires with anomalous nucleotide sharing. TCRdb took this table from immuneACCESS and kept in-frame rearrangements with V and J called. Such tables lack part of the clones; where checked against another copy, unresolved V genes explain under half of the gap, and the rest is unexplained. Clone size and the V and J calls come from that table; the DNA yielded D and trimming. Within this sample are about 110,000 clones, with just over 75% of them counted one time only. Around an eighth of the sample goes to the ten largest clones.

These data come from a study of cytomegalovirus exposure and HLA in healthy donors (dated by TCRdb to the late 2010s). Background for the entire study: An earlier analysis of several hundred of the donors reported about 300 Gb of sequence data and 95 million to 140 million unique TCR beta sequences obtained from some 200 million T cells. Every repertoire in the discovery cohort had been generated on one and the same sequencing platform. The study used immunosequencing to profile the T cell repertoires of approximately 650 subjects and linked those repertoires to cytomegalovirus serostatus. HLA typing covered class I and class II loci at four-digit resolution. Along with the roughly 700-subject first cohort, a separate validation cohort of over 90 different subjects was used. An earlier analysis of around 640 of the donors used high-throughput TCR beta sequencing to judge whether each TCR beta V gene segment behaved as functional or pseudogenic. A later genetic analysis used genome-wide SNP genotypes for 398 of the 666 donors, treating that subset as a discovery cohort. Roughly five DR-DQ haplotypes were handled as single units for association and clustering, since linkage in the cohort was strong. Alongside the repertoire data, information on donor age, sex, ethnicity and CMV serostatus was compiled. In a later analysis, previously published TCR beta repertoires from 666 donors were re-analyzed and high-resolution HLA genotyping was added so that TCR occurrence patterns could be studied. The study was designed to test whether signatures of past pathogen exposure could be identified by cataloging public T cell receptors. Typing coverage varied by locus: roughly 629-630 donors for A, B, C, DRB1 and DQB1; more than 500 for DQA1; 600 to 610 for DPA1; fewer than 480 for DPB1. About 300 gigabases of sequencing data and 75 million to 85 million unique TCR sequences made up an early release that covered over 550 HLA-typed donors. To predict cytomegalovirus infection status, the study combined high-throughput TCR immunosequencing, statistical association of individual TCRs with disease status, and machine learning. The later analysis used no new phenotypic data to find candidate immune exposures, relying instead on TCR beta sequences and their occurrence across donors. Among 300 to 500 genotyped donors of the cohort, an average of approximately 220,000 unique TCR beta nucleotide sequences was sequenced per donor, of which roughly 17% were non-productive. The genetic ancestry cluster associated with self-reported Caucasian donors included around four fifths of the 300 to 450 genotyped donors. Results and caveats for the whole study, not just this receptor: Sequencing depth was assumed to be roughly uniform across donors in the presence/absence analyses, though that assumption may not hold. A later genetic analysis associated a missense DCLRE1C variant with V-gene and J-gene trimming of TCR beta chains, and an independent cohort replicated the association. A few of the identified cytomegalovirus-associated TCR beta chains were confirmed in vitro to be specific for cytomegalovirus antigens. In a later analysis, HLA-associated TCR beta chains showed more clonal expansion and lower generation probabilities than non-associated chains that were equally common. For the cohort, immune exposure information was limited to CMV serostatus. A total of 150 to 200 TCR beta chains were listed by the study as associated with cytomegalovirus. According to a later analysis, parvovirus B19, influenza, CMV and Epstein-Barr virus appeared linked to several top co-occurrence clusters. Some IMGT-functional V segments, including TRBV6-2 and TRBV6-3, could not be distinguished by the 87-base-pair reads and were therefore excluded. Most CMV-associated TCR beta chains appeared to be HLA-restricted in a later analysis, and the HLA associations seemed to be driven largely by CMV exposure. The sequencing pipeline was judged likely to have produced a cluster of highly shared sequence variants as a technical artifact. Because HLA typing was missing for some donors at each locus, association tests included only the typed subset. The earlier analysis of fewer than 750 of the donors excluded over 15 rarely observed V segments, including chromosome 9 orphons, because counts were too low. A later genetic analysis reported fewer N-insertions in productive TCRs among donors in an Asian-associated ancestry cluster than the 666-donor mean. Linkage disequilibrium might explain the correlated functional status among segregating V segments, but an unknown experimental factor could not be excluded. Only TCR beta chains were sequenced in this cohort, and the absence of alpha or paired-chain data limited detectable features. A later analysis found that TCR association rates varied across HLA loci, with DRB1 alleles showing the most associated TCRs and HLA-C alleles the fewest. In an earlier analysis of under 600 of the donors, most TCR beta V segments were observed in productive rearrangements about 87% or about 30% of the time, broadly matching IMGT annotations. It was suggested by the authors that the approach could potentially be generalized to other disease states and immunological phenotypes. Assigning TCR associations to individual alleles was difficult when HLA alleles, especially DR and DQ, strongly co-occurred. In both the original and validation cohorts, the classifier was reported to diagnose cytomegalovirus status with high specificity and sensitivity. Across donors, most TCR sequences were observed very rarely, whereas some public TCRs were present in many individuals. In a later analysis, some 18,000 TCR beta sequences were associated with specific HLA alleles at a false discovery rate of 0.05. A further reported finding was that TCR beta sequences accurately predicted the HLA-A and HLA-B alleles for most subjects in the first cohort.

The cohort comprised several hundred healthy bone marrow donors. At the time of sampling, all cohort members were nominally healthy, though unrecorded immune exposures were likely present. The donor tested CMV seropositive and was one of the 289 seropositive cohort members. A peripheral blood sample was collected from each donor, and TCR beta sequencing was performed on peripheral blood mononuclear cells. The Qiagen DNeasy Blood Extraction Kit was used to extract genomic DNA from the blood cell samples. CDR1 and CDR2 (GTSNPN, SVGIG) derive from the germline V gene (reference sequence). V lost 8 bases and J lost 4 bases; the stretch between them is 15 bases long. The CDR3 contains 13 residues, cysteine and phenylalanine counted. The sequence is cut down to CDR3 DNA, 39 bases in frame from base 1.

The sample was PBMCs. The TCR sequence derives from a man aged 30-40 years in good health and CMV-seropositive. The receptor chain draws on TRBV30 and TRBJ1-5; the D gene remains uncertain. This receptor carries the CDR3 CAAESGGNQPQHF. The DNA reads as follows: TGTGCCGCCGAGAGTGGAGGAAATCAGCCCCAGCATTTT.